This entry lists 23 T cell receptor beta chains sequenced from one sample in a study of T cell repertoires in cytomegalovirus infection. Using its own MiXCR run on the reads, TCRdb lists one record per CDR3 protein. The table records about 110,000 distinct CDR3 sequences, over 9% of them present only once. Antigen specificity for these receptors is unknown. The material sequenced was PBMCs, sequenced either directly or after in vitro stimulation (not recorded which). The receptors derive from a human donor in good health (CMV status not recorded). Some clones in this sample may be carry-over from other donors' samples.

This clonotype was recorded at least ten times. The chain has TRBV6-2 or TRBV6-3 and TRBJ1-5; 10 nucleotides agree with TRBD1. Unmatched junction bases numbered 10, after V lost 5 bases and J lost 0 bases. CDR1 and CDR2 (germline): MNHEY, SVGEGT. This CDR3 is built from 18 residues. The CDR3 spells CASSHVTGTGASNQPQHF. The CDR3 DNA reads TGTGCCAGCAGTCATGTAACCGGGACAGGGGCTAGCAATCAGCCCCAGCATTTT.

The table lists this clonotype with a few counts. This chain links TRBV18 with TRBJ1-3, with D uncertain. Germline loops: CDR1 KGHSH, CDR2 LQKENI. The CDR3 runs to 12 residues. Trimming shortened V by 3 bases and J by 6 bases, and 6 bases separated the two germline ends. The CDR3 nucleotides read TGTGCCAGCTCACCGGCAGTAAACACCATATATTTT. It translates to CASSPAVNTIYF.

This clonotype was found many times. The chain joins TRBV4-3 to TRBJ2-3; 8 nucleotides agree with TRBD2. Germline values: CDR1 LGHNA, CDR2 YSLEER. With 4 bases clipped from V and 2 bases from J, the junction kept 5 bases outside the gene matches. The CDR3 contains 15 residues. The CDR3 sequence is CASSRVAGTTDTQYF. CDR3 coding DNA: TGCGCCAGCAGCCGAGTAGCGGGGACCACAGATACGCAGTATTTT.

In this sample, this clonotype turned up a few times. J is TRBJ2-7 and V is TRBV4-1; possibly TRBD2 for D (6 bases). CDR3 length: 15 residues. From germline, CDR1 is MGHRA and CDR2 YSYEKL. Between the trimmed V and J ends, which lost 1 base and 4 bases, there was a span of 14 bases. The CDR3 loop is CASSQGPGEGYEQYV. The DNA for the CDR3 is TGCGCCAGCAGCCAAGGCCCGGGAGAGGGATACGAGCAGTACGTC.

At least ten counts were recorded for this clonotype. CDR3 in DNA: TGTGCCAGCAGCCCCAGGGGATTTAACACTGAAGCTTTCTTT. This translates into CASSPRGFNTEAFF. The V call is TRBV7-2, the J call TRBJ1-1; a possible D gene is TRBD1 (6 bases). Looked up from germline, CDR1 is SGHTA and CDR2 is FQGNSA. This CDR3 is built from 14 residues. The V end was cut by 5 bases, the J end by 2 bases, with 12 bases between. Complete variable domain (other parts from reference TRBV7-2 and TRBJ1-1): GAGVSQSPSNKVTEKGKDVELRCDPISGHTALYWYRQSLGQGLEFLIYFQGNSAPDKSGLPSDRFSAERTGGSVSTLTIQRTQQEDSAVYLCASSPRGFNTEAFFGQGTRLTVV.

In its sample, this clonotype was seen many times. V usage is TRBV6-2 or TRBV6-3 and J usage is TRBJ2-1; maybe TRBD1 (5 bases). Germline V lookup: CDR1 MNHEY, CDR2 SVGEGT. V lost 7 bases and J 9 bases, leaving 10 bases between the germline ends. CDR3 size: 11 residues. The CDR3 nucleotides read TGTGCCAGCACCAGGGCCTTTGAGCAGTTCTTC. Translating gives CASTRAFEQFF.

On this clonotype itself: One base away lies a much larger clone, so this may be a sequencing read error. The chain combines TRBV7-6 with TRBJ2-3; D remains ambiguous. The CDR3 is 12 amino acids. Germline-derived CDR1 and CDR2 are SGHVS and FNYEAQ. Here the CDR3 DNA reads TGTGTCAGCAGCGTAATTCCAGATACGCAGTATTTT. Protein sequence: CVSSVIPDTQYF.

This clonotype has only a few counts. CDR3 sequence: CASSPGSGRGPTDTQYF. The CDR3 DNA is TGTGCCAGCAGCCCAGGCTCCGGCAGGGGCCCCACAGATACGCAGTATTTT. The J gene is TRBJ2-3, the V gene TRBV7-9; a weak D match, TRBD1 (6 bases). This CDR3 region has 17 residues. CDR1 is SEHNR and CDR2 is FQNEAQ in the germline V gene (reference sequence). The V end was cut by 5 bases, the J end by 2 bases, with 20 bases between.

This chain links TRBV19 with TRBJ1-3, with unresolved D. The length of the CDR3 is 14 residues. Between the trimmed V and J ends, which lost 9 bases and 0 bases, there was a span of 12 bases. Germline loops: CDR1 LNHDA, CDR2 SQIVND (reference sequence). CDR3: CASQKAFSGNTIYF. In DNA, the CDR3 is TGTGCCAGCCAGAAGGCGTTCTCTGGAAACACCATATATTTT.

The chain combines TRBV7-9 with TRBJ2-7; 7 bases match TRBD1. Germline V CDR1 and CDR2: SEHNR, FQNEAQ (reference sequence). J was trimmed by 6 bases and V by 1 base; bases with no gene match: 6. The CDR3 extends over 14 amino acids. CDR3 protein: CASSLGPSGGEQYF. The CDR3 coding sequence is TGTGCCAGCAGCTTAGGACCCTCAGGGGGCGAGCAGTACTTC.

The chain has TRBV6-2 or TRBV6-3 and TRBJ2-7, with D possibly matching TRBD2 (6 bases). Germline values: CDR1 MNHEY, CDR2 SVGEGT. This CDR3 is built from 15 residues. V was clipped by 5 bases and J by 0 bases, with 14 bases between them. CDR3 in DNA: TGTGCCAGCAGTACGGGACTGCAGAGCTCCTACGAGCAGTACTTC. Its protein is CASSTGLQSSYEQYF.

In this sample, this clonotype turned up many times. This chain joins TRBV4-1 and TRBJ2-3; 14 positions agree with TRBD2. Germline assignment: CDR1 MGHRA and CDR2 YSYEKL. CDR3 length equals 19 residues. Losses at the gene ends were 0 bases for V and 3 bases for J; bases not matched to a gene: 8. CDR3 DNA sequence: TGCGCCAGCAGCCAAGATCCTAGGACTAGCGGGAGGTCTACAGATACGCAGTATTTT. Its protein product is CASSQDPRTSGRSTDTQYF.

The chain couples TRBV6-2 or TRBV6-3 to TRBJ2-7, with D possibly matching TRBD2 (6 bases). The CDR3 runs to 13 residues. Trimming removed 6 bases from V and 3 bases from J, with 12 bases in between. Germline lookup yields CDR1 MNHEY and CDR2 SVGEGT. CDR3 loop: CASSTRLVYEQYV. CDR3 coding DNA: TGTGCCAGCAGCACCAGACTAGTCTACGAGCAGTACGTC.

This clonotype turned up a few times. V usage is TRBV24-1 and J usage is TRBJ2-5; 8 positions match TRBD1. CDR3 length equals 16 residues. The germline CDR1 and CDR2 sequences are KGHDR and SFDVKD. J lost 4 bases, V lost 3 bases, and 9 bases had no gene match. CDR3 coding DNA: TGTGCCACCAGTGATCTAAGGACAGGGTCGCCAGAGACCCAGTACTTC. Translating it yields CATSDLRTGSPETQYF.

V gene TRBV7-2 combines with J gene TRBJ2-7, with 12 bases matching TRBD2. The CDR3 length is 16 residues. Unmatched junction bases numbered 8, after V lost 1 base and J lost 7 bases. CDR1 is SGHTA and CDR2 is FQGNSA in the germline V gene. The CDR3 DNA sequence: TGTGCCAGCAGCTTAGGGCTAGCGGGAGGGGTCAATGAGCAGTACTTC. Encoded protein: CASSLGLAGGVNEQYF.

This clonotype appeared many times. V and J are TRBV7-6 and TRBJ2-1, with TRBD2 identical over 9 bases. The J segment lost 7 bases and the V segment lost 1 base, leaving 8 bases of the junction unmatched. The germline gives CDR1 SGHVS, CDR2 FNYEAQ. The CDR3 consists of 16 residues. As DNA, the CDR3 is TGTGCCAGCAGCTTAGTTAGTAGCGGGAGAGGGAATGAGCAGTTCTTC. This gives the protein CASSLVSSGRGNEQFF. Based on the CDR3 plus reference TRBV7-6 and TRBJ2-1, the full variable domain is GAGVSQSPRYKVTKRGQDVALRCDPISGHVSLYWYRQALGQGPEFLTYFNYEAQQDKSGLPNDRFSAERPEGSISTLTIQRTEQRDSAMYRCASSLVSSGRGNEQFFGPGTRLTVL.

The table lists this clonotype with many counts. The V gene is TRBV5-4, the J gene TRBJ2-3, with D possibly TRBD1 on 5 matching bases. Germline V CDR1 and CDR2: SGHNT, YYREEE (reference sequence). The CDR3 length is 14 residues. V gave up 1 base and J gave up 3 bases, with 9 bases separating them. The CDR3 DNA reads TGTGCCAGCAGCTTGTCAACAGGAACAGATACGCAGTATTTT. It is translated as CASSLSTGTDTQYF.

This clonotype has a count of ten or more. The rearrangement joins TRBV7-2 to TRBJ2-1, with D tentatively TRBD1 (6 bases). Germline values: CDR1 SGHTA, CDR2 FQGNSA. V was pared by 6 bases and J by 3 bases, with 21 bases between. The CDR3 length is 17 residues. The CDR3 loop reads CASRIGQGQLHYNEQFF. In DNA form, the CDR3 reads TGTGCCAGCAGAATAGGGCAAGGACAGCTACACTACAATGAGCAGTTCTTC.

This clonotype was seen a handful of times. The genes are TRBV7-2 and TRBJ1-1, with 7 nucleotides matching TRBD1. Germline assignment: CDR1 SGHTA and CDR2 FQGNSA. V lost 1 base, J lost 7 bases, and 3 bases stayed unmatched. The CDR3 is 13 residues long. The CDR3 region is CASSLEGGFEAFF. The CDR3 region has the DNA TGTGCCAGCAGCTTAGAAGGGGGCTTTGAAGCTTTCTTT.

The chain combines TRBV7-2 with TRBJ1-4; D uncertain. Trimming removed 3 bases at V and 6 bases at J, with 11 bases between. Germline V lookup: CDR1 SGHTA, CDR2 FQGNSA. This CDR3 is 14 amino acids long. The CDR3 bases are TGTGCCAGCAGCTTCAGTGAGAATGATGAAAAACTGTTTTTT. It encodes CASSFSENDEKLFF.

This clonotype has just a few counts. V and J are TRBV4-1 and TRBJ2-1; the D gene is possibly TRBD2 (5 bases). The germline CDR1 and CDR2 sequences are MGHRA and YSYEKL. The CDR3 is 12 amino acids. The V end was cut by 4 bases, the J end by 9 bases, with 10 bases between. CDR3 sequence (DNA): TGCGCCAGCAGCCGCGGGCGCGCTGAGCAGTTCTTC. Translating gives CASSRGRAEQFF.

The rearrangement uses TRBV5-8 and TRBJ2-3, with D perhaps matching TRBD2 (7 bases). Germline CDR1 SGHTS, CDR2 YDEGEE. V shed 1 base and J shed 2 bases, with 14 bases lying between them. The CDR3 loop spans 16 amino acids. CDR3 in amino acids: CASSLSPGGPTDTQYF. The CDR3 DNA reads as TGTGCCAGCAGCTTGAGTCCGGGGGGCCCCACAGATACGCAGTATTTT.

This clonotype was detected a few times. This chain joins TRBV7-6 and TRBJ2-2; a possible D gene is TRBD2 (6 bases). Germline V gene sequence: CDR1 SGHVS, CDR2 FNYEAQ. The CDR3 totals 15 residues. Trimming removed 5 bases at V and 4 bases at J, with 14 bases between. The CDR3 here is CASSPAGGATGELFF. CDR3 DNA: TGTGCCAGCAGCCCTGCGGGCGGGGCCACCGGGGAGCTGTTTTTT.